This entry concerns a single TCR beta chain. This receptor's antigen is unknown. Per-nucleotide qualities are absent, and no much larger clonotype sits a single base away. In light of the paper, this sample's time point label describes: patch test 1, 2 weeks after DPC sensitization. This specimen's treatment or condition label, per the study, means: therapeutic diphenylcyclopropenone sensitization with weekly scalp DPC. Blood at each patch-test visit was drawn before the patch test was applied. Eligible patients were aged 18 to 70, diagnosed with alopecia, deemed suitable for DPC therapy, and excluded if pregnant. Total RNA was extracted from unfractionated whole blood collected in Tempus Blood RNA tubes. The data were taken from a study of human T cells and chemical hapten exposure (dated by TCRdb to the early 2020s). A note on the overall study: For sensitization, 2% DPC in acetone was applied to a roughly 2 cm by roughly 2 cm area of upper inner arm skin. Blood for TCR sequencing was provided by twenty-nine alopecia patients at one to four time points (pre-sensitization, 2, 6 and 24 weeks). The mostly female patient cohort included alopecia areata with under or over 50% scalp involvement, alopecia totalis and alopecia universalis. Peripheral blood TCR repertoire changes were tracked in vivo in alopecia patients during primary and secondary sensitization to the hapten diphenylcyclopropenone (DPC). Blood samples were taken from patients before sensitization (week 0) and at 2, 6 and about 24 weeks after DPC sensitization. Patch testing was performed on the upper back with Finn chambers containing 0.01% DPC, and the patch tests were scored after 6 days according to International Contact Dermatitis Research Group standards. Libraries were combined into a pool for sequencing, and differences in TCR yield between samples came mainly from small differences in library volumes within the pool. Patients additionally received weekly therapeutic DPC doses to the scalp throughout the approximately 25-week study period. What the research found in general, with its limitations: The number of TCRs above 1 in 1000 frequency did not change with DPC sensitization; there was no evidence of global repertoire structure alterations. After repeated subsampling, the strength of the expansion versus patch-test correlation and the threshold at which it became significant changed. Alopecia, a presumed autoimmune disease, was present in all patients, so the immune response of the patients might differ from that of healthy individuals. Significantly more large CDR3 similarity clusters were formed by expanded TCRs than by pre-sensitization or healthy control sets, consistent with antigen-driven responses. A positive correlation was found between the number of PT1 expanded TCRs and patch test score, with significance reached at thresholds 8, 16 and 32 but not 4.

From the cysteine up to the phenylalanine, the CDR3 has a length of 14 residues. The kept DNA is CDR3 alone, 42 bases in frame from the first base. In the germline V gene, CDR1 corresponds to MNHEY and CDR2 to SVGAGI. V is pared back by 6 bases and J by 5 bases, with 13 bases lying between the germline termini. Library preparation used RACE. The instrument was a NextSeq 500. Library preparation attached unique molecular identifiers to individual cDNA molecules for quantitative, reproducible TCR counting. For every blood RNA sample, sequencing covered both the TCR alpha and TCR beta chains. On the authors' methods: The median number of TCRs per sample was over 85,000, ranging from roughly 20,000 to 690,600. V, J and CDR3 annotation of the TCR reads was performed with the Decombinator software suite. To make PS versus PT1 abundance plots, every sample was subsampled to the same number of TCRs (28,000). Expanded TCRs were defined as absent before sensitization and observed at least eight times at the 2-week time point. Using fastp at Q25 and MiXCR, TCRdb reprocessed the public reads and kept productive beta chains. Every CDR3 protein is listed once, alongside the most common genes and DNA of its rows. None of the V and J calls come from the authors' own analysis; TCRdb made them. Counted in this sample were roughly 120,000 distinct CDR3 sequences; around 15% of them appeared once. The top ten constitute around 0.99% of the sample.

The TCR comes from a man aged 18 to 29 with alopecia areata. Some clones in this sample may be carry-over from other donors' samples. The receptor chain draws on TRBV6-5 and TRBJ2-2; perhaps TRBD2 is the D gene, with 6 bases matching. Specimen: whole blood, collected in connection with sensitization to the hapten diphenylcyclopropenone (DPC). The DNA reads TGTGCCAGCAGCTTGATCGGGGGAACCGGGGAGCTGTTTTTT. It specifies CASSLIGGTGELFF.